Sequencing of this T cell receptor (beta chain) was carried out in a study of shared clonotypes between healthy human individuals. Per the germline V gene, CDR1 is KGHSH and CDR2 is LQKENI. There are 15 residues in the CDR3. V shed 3 bases and J shed 4 bases, with 10 bases lying between them. General study findings and limits: Clonotype sharing among donors likely depends on sequencing depth.

For this clone: Its cognate antigen is unknown.

Produced via immunoSEQ multiplex PCR; TCRdb's table is partial and in-frame only. This sample has over 400,000 clones, with approximately 81% found just once. The sequence derives from a woman aged 40 to 50 in good health. Some clones in this sample may be carry-over from other donors' samples. The chain joins TRBV18 to TRBJ2-6, with D perhaps matching TRBD1 (6 bases). The sample comprised PBMCs. Here the CDR3 reads CASSPRTDGANVLTF. As DNA, the CDR3 is TGTGCCAGCTCACCGAGGACAGACGGGGCCAACGTCCTGACTTTC.